This record looks at one T cell receptor beta chain sequence and its context. Antigen specificity is unknown. TCRdb reprocessed the 5' RACE reads, with one entry per CDR3 protein and no DNA. The sample holds 200,000 to 250,000 distinct CDR3 sequences. The entry originates in a study of monozygotic twins with inflammatory bowel disease. General observations from the study: Compared with healthy co-twins, IBD patients showed reduced TCRbeta repertoire diversity by inverse Simpson.

The CDR3 is 15 amino acids. Germline V gene sequence: CDR1 SEHNR, CDR2 FQNEAQ (reference sequence). The sequencing sample was made of blood. This sequence originates from a human donor with ulcerative colitis or Crohn's disease, or a healthy co-twin of an affected twin (not recorded which). The chain employs TRBV7-9 and TRBJ2-2. The CDR3 here is CASSLVQASTGELFF.